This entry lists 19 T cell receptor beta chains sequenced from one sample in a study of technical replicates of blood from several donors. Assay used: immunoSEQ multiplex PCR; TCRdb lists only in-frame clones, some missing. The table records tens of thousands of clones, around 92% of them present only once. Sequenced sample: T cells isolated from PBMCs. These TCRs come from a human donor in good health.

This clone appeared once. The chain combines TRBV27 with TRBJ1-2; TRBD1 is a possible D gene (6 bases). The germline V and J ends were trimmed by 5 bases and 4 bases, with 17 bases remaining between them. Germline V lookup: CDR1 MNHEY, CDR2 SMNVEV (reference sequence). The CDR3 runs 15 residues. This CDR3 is CASSPEPGVSYGYTF. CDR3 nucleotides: TGTGCCAGCAGTCCGGAACCAGGGGTCTCCTATGGCTACACCTTC.

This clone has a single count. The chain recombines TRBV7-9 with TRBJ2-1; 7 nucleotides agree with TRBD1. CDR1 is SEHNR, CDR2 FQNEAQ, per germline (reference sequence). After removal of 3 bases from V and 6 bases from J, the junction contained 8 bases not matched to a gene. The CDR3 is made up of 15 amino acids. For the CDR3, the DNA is TGTGCCAGCAGCTTGACAGGGAAGAGTAGCAATGAGCAGTTCTTC. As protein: CASSLTGKSSNEQFF.

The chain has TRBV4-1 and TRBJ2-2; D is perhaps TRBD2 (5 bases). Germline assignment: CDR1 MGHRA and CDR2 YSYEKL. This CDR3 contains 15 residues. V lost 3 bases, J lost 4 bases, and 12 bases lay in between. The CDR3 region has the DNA TGCGCCAGCAGCCACTCCGGAGGCAGCACCGGGGAGCTGTTTTTT. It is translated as CASSHSGGSTGELFF.

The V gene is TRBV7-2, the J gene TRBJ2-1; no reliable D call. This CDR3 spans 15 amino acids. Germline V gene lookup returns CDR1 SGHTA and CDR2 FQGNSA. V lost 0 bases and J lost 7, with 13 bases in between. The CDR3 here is CASSLAPGSTNEQFF. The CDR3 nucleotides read TGTGCCAGCAGCTTAGCCCCGGGTAGCACGAATGAGCAGTTCTTC.

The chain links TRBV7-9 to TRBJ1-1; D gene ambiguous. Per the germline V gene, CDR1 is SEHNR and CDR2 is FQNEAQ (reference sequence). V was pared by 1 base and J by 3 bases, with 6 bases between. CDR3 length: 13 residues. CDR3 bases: TGTGCCAGCAGCTTAGATCTGTACACTGAAGCTTTCTTT. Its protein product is CASSLDLYTEAFF.

The CDR3 DNA is TGTGCCAGTAGTATAGGGGGAGCGGAGGAGACCCAGTACTTC. It is translated as CASSIGGAEETQYF. The chain couples TRBV19 to TRBJ2-5; weak D call: TRBD2 (5 bases). Trimming took 1 base from V and 5 from J, leaving 11 bases between them. In germline, CDR1 is LNHDA, CDR2 SQIVND (reference sequence). The CDR3 loop spans 14 amino acids. The full variable domain, with the rest looked up from reference TRBV19 and TRBJ2-5, is DGGITQSPKYLFRKEGQNVTLSCEQNLNHDAMYWYRQDPGQGLRLIYYSQIVNDFQKGDIAEGYSVSREKKESFPLTVTSAQKNPTAFYLCASSIGGAEETQYFGPGTRLLVL.

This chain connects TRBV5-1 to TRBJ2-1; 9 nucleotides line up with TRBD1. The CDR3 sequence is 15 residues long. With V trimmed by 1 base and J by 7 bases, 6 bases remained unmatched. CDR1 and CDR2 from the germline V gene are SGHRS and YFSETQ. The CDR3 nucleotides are TGCGCCAGCAGCTTGACAGGGGGCGCGGGTAATGAGCAGTTCTTC. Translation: CASSLTGGAGNEQFF.

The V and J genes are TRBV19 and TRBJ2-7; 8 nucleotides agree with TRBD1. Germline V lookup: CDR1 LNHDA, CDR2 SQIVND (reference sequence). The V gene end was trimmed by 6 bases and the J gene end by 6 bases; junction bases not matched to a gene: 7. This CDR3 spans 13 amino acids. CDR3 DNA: TGTGCCAGTAGCCGGACAGGGCTGGGCGAGCAGTACTTC. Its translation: CASSRTGLGEQYF.

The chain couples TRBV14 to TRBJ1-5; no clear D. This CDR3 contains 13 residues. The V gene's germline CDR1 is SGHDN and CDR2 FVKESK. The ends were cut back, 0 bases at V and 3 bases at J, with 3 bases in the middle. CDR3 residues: CASSQDFNQPQHF. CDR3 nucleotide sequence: TGTGCCAGCAGCCAAGACTTCAATCAGCCCCAGCATTTT.

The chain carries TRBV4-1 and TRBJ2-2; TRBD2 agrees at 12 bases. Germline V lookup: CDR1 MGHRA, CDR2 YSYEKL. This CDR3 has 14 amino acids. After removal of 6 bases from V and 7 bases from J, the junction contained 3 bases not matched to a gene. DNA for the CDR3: TGCGCCAGCAGACTAGCGGGAGGAAGCGGGGAGCTGTTTTTT. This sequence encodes CASRLAGGSGELFF.

The DNA for the CDR3 is TGTGCCAGCAGCCCAGTACAGTATGGTGAAGCTTTCTTT. Translated: CASSPVQYGEAFF. The gene calls are TRBV7-9 and TRBJ1-1; no clear D. The CDR3 is 13 residues long. Germline V gene data show CDR1 as SEHNR and CDR2 as FQNEAQ (reference sequence). V lost 5 bases and J 7 bases, leaving 14 bases between the germline ends.

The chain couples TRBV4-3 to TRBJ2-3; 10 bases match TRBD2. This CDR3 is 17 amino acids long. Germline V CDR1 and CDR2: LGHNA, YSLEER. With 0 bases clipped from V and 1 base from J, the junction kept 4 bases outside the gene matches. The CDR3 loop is CASSQDLAGVGTDTQYF. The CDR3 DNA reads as TGCGCCAGCAGCCAAGACCTAGCGGGAGTGGGCACAGATACGCAGTATTTT.

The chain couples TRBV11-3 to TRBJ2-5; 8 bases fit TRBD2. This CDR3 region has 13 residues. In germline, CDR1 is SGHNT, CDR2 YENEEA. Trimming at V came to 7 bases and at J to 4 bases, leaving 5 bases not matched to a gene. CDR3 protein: CASTAGTRETQYF. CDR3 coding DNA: TGTGCCAGCACTGCCGGGACTAGAGAGACCCAGTACTTC.

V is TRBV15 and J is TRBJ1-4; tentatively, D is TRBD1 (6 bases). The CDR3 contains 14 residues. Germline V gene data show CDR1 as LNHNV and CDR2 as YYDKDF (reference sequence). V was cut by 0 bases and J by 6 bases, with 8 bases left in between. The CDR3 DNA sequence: TGTGCCACCAGCAGAGAGGGGGCGTATGAAAAACTGTTTTTT. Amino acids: CATSREGAYEKLFF.

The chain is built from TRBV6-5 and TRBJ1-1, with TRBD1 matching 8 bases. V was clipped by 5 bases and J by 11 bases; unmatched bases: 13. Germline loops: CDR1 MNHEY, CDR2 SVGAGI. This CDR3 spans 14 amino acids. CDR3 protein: CASSKIDRGGEAFF. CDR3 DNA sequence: TGTGCCAGCAGTAAGATTGACAGGGGAGGGGAGGCTTTCTTT.

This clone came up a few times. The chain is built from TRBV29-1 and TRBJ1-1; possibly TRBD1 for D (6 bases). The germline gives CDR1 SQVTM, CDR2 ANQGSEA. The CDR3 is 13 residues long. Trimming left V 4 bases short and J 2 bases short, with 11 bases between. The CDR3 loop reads CSVARQANTEAFF. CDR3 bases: TGCAGCGTTGCCAGACAGGCTAACACTGAAGCTTTCTTT.

The CDR3 loop reads CASSALGTGYEQYF. CDR3 nucleotide sequence: TGCGCCAGCAGCGCCCTCGGGACAGGCTACGAGCAGTACTTC. V usage is TRBV5-1 and J usage is TRBJ2-7, with 8 positions matching TRBD1. V gave up 4 bases and J gave up 3 bases; unmatched junction bases: 6. Germline V gene sequence: CDR1 SGHRS, CDR2 YFSETQ. This CDR3 is 14 amino acids long.

The CDR3 DNA reads TGTGCCAGTACCACCCGGGACTTTAGTCGAGCTTTCTTT. It specifies CASTTRDFSRAFF. The chain recombines TRBV19 with TRBJ1-1; D possibly corresponds to TRBD1 (5 bases). Looked up from germline, CDR1 is LNHDA and CDR2 is SQIVND (reference sequence). V gave up 7 bases and J gave up 10 bases, with 19 bases separating them. CDR3 length: 13 amino acids.

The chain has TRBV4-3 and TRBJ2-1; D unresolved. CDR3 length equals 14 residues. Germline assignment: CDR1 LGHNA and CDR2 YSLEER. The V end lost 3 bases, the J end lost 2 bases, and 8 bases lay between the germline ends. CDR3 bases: TGCGCCAGCAGCCATACGGTAACCTACAATGAGCAGTTCTTC. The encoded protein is CASSHTVTYNEQFF.